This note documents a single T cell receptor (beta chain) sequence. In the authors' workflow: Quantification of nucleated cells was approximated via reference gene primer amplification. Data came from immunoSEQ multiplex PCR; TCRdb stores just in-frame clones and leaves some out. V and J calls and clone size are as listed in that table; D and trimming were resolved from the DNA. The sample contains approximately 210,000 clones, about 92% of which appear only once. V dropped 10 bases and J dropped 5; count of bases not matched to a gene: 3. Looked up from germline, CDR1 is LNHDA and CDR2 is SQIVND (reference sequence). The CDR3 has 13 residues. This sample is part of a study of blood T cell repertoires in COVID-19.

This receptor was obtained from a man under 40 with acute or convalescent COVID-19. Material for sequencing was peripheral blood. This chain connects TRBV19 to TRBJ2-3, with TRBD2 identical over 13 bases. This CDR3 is CATGLAGEDTQYF. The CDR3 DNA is TGTGCCACCGGACTAGCGGGAGAAGATACGCAGTATTTT. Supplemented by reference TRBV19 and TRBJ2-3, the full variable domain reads DGGITQSPKYLFRKEGQNVTLSCEQNLNHDAMYWYRQDPGQGLRLIYYSQIVNDFQKGDIAEGYSVSREKKESFPLTVTSAQKNPTAFYLCATGLAGEDTQYFGPGTRLTVL.